The 19 T cell receptor beta chains in this list originate from one sample, sequenced in a study of human T cells and chemical hapten exposure. Noted time point: patch test 3, about 24 weeks after DPC sensitization. Stated treatment: therapeutic diphenylcyclopropenone sensitization with weekly scalp DPC. The authors extracted total RNA from unfractionated whole blood. MiXCR, run by TCRdb on the RACE reads, gives a single entry per CDR3 protein. The sample holds roughly 38,000 distinct CDR3 sequences, roughly 9.5% seen once. Here the sequenced sample was whole blood, taken in connection with sensitization to the hapten diphenylcyclopropenone (DPC). The receptors shown here come from a man over 45 with alopecia areata. Some clones in this sample may be carry-over from other donors' samples.

The chain links TRBV12-3 or TRBV12-4 to TRBJ1-2; perhaps TRBD1 as D (5 bases). The CDR3 contains 13 residues. Trimming shortened V by 3 bases and J by 4 bases, and 9 bases separated the two germline ends. The CDR3 here is CASSLGRFYGYTF. The CDR3 DNA reads as TGTGCCAGCAGTTTGGGACGGTTCTATGGCTACACCTTC.

This clonotype has more than one count but fewer than ten. The gene calls are TRBV10-3 and TRBJ2-3; 8 bases are shared with TRBD2. Germline CDR1 reads ENHRY; CDR2 reads SYGVKD. V lost 11 bases and J lost 3; bases outside the gene matches: 7. CDR3 length: 13 residues. CDR3 in DNA: TGTGCCCTCCAAGCGGGAGTGACAGATACGCAGTATTTT. It specifies CALQAGVTDTQYF.

This clonotype has just a few counts. The chain uses TRBV7-9 and TRBJ1-4, with 7 positions matching TRBD1. Per germline, CDR1 SEHNR and CDR2 FQNEAQ (reference sequence). This CDR3 comprises 14 residues. With 5 bases clipped from V and 3 bases from J, the junction kept 3 bases outside the gene matches. CDR3 sequence reads: CASSIDRANEKLFF. The CDR3, as DNA: TGTGCCAGCAGCATCGACAGGGCTAATGAAAAACTGTTTTTT.

This clonotype was seen repeatedly, ten times or more. V is TRBV5-1 and J is TRBJ2-2; 9 bases align to TRBD2. The germline gives CDR1 SGHRS, CDR2 YFSETQ. J was trimmed by 7 bases and V by 0 bases; bases with no gene match: 7. The CDR3 is made up of 16 amino acids. The CDR3 DNA reads TGCGCCAGCAGCTTGGCAATAGCGGGAGTAATCGGGGAGCTGTTTTTT. Translating it yields CASSLAIAGVIGELFF.

This clonotype was counted many times. The V and J genes are TRBV11-2 and TRBJ1-1; D is uncertain. Trimming pared 0 bases from V and 11 bases from J, leaving 7 bases between. There are 11 residues in the CDR3. CDR1 is SGHAT, CDR2 FQNNGV, per germline. The CDR3 protein is CASSLEPVAFF. The CDR3 DNA reads TGTGCCAGCAGCTTAGAGCCAGTCGCTTTCTTT.

V is TRBV29-1 and J is TRBJ1-1; no clear D. The CDR3 covers 11 residues. Germline CDR1 and CDR2: SQVTM and ANQGSEA. Trimming took off 6 bases at V and 1 base at J, with 6 bases between the two ends. Written as DNA, the CDR3 is TGCAGCGTCTCAGAGAACACTGAAGCTTTCTTT. This sequence encodes CSVSENTEAFF.

This chain links TRBV15 with TRBJ2-2; D gene unclear. The V end was cut by 5 bases, the J end by 2 bases, with 9 bases between. CDR3 length: 14 amino acids. Germline V gives CDR1 LNHNV, CDR2 YYDKDF (reference sequence). The CDR3 loop reads CATSRRPNTGELFF. The CDR3 nucleotides are TGTGCCACCAGCCGCCGACCCAACACCGGGGAGCTGTTTTTT.

This clonotype was observed many times. CDR3 in amino acids: CSAFRDSYNEQFF. CDR3 coding DNA: TGCAGTGCTTTTAGGGACAGCTACAATGAGCAGTTCTTC. This sequence joins TRBV20-1 and TRBJ2-1; 7 bases agree with TRBD1. This CDR3 comprises 13 residues. V was clipped by 5 bases and J by 3 bases; unmatched bases: 4. Germline V gives CDR1 DFQATT, CDR2 SNEGSKA (reference sequence).

This clonotype has just a few counts. The chain links TRBV20-1 to TRBJ2-2; D is unclear. Trimming took off 4 bases at V and 2 bases at J, with 11 bases between the two ends. The germline V gene has CDR1 DFQATT and CDR2 SNEGSKA (reference sequence). The CDR3 is 14 residues long. In DNA form, the CDR3 reads TGCAGTGCTAAAGGGCAGTTAAACACCGGGGAGCTGTTTTTT. This sequence encodes CSAKGQLNTGELFF.

This clonotype came up many times. This chain uses TRBV20-1 with TRBJ2-5; D unresolved. Germline assignment: CDR1 DFQATT and CDR2 SNEGSKA (reference sequence). V lost 0 bases, J lost 2 bases, and 1 base lay in between. The CDR3 has 11 amino acids. CDR3 sequence (DNA): TGCAGTGCTAGAGATCAAGAGACCCAGTACTTC. Its translation: CSARDQETQYF.

At least ten counts were recorded for this clonotype. The V gene is TRBV7-2, the J gene TRBJ2-3; possible D gene TRBD2, 6 bases. The CDR3 extends over 15 amino acids. The V gene lost 3 bases and the J gene lost 1 base, with 11 bases spanning the gap. Germline values: CDR1 SGHTA, CDR2 FQGNSA. CDR3 amino acids: CASSFTTGGTDTQYF. CDR3 sequence (DNA): TGTGCCAGCAGCTTCACCACGGGAGGCACAGATACGCAGTATTTT.

This clonotype came up many times. The J gene is TRBJ2-1, the V gene TRBV24-1; D may be TRBD2 (6 bases). The CDR3 runs 16 residues. The V gene lost 0 bases and the J gene lost 6 bases, with 14 bases spanning the gap. CDR1 is KGHDR, CDR2 SFDVKD, per germline. The CDR3 sequence is CATSDLQGGPRNEQFF. The CDR3 DNA is TGTGCCACCAGTGATTTGCAGGGAGGACCGCGCAATGAGCAGTTCTTC.

This clonotype was found a few times. The chain uses TRBV5-1 and TRBJ2-7; TRBD2 aligns across 7 bases. CDR3 length equals 14 residues. The junction had 8 bases not matched to a gene; V was cut back by 5 bases and J by 3 bases. The V gene's germline CDR1 is SGHRS and CDR2 YFSETQ. The CDR3, as DNA: TGCGCCAGCAGAATCGGGACTACGTACTACGAGCAGTACTTC. It is translated as CASRIGTTYYEQYF.

This clonotype was detected a few times. CDR3 protein: CATSSPGYEQYF. The DNA for the CDR3 is TGTGCCACCAGCTCCCCGGGATATGAGCAGTACTTC. This chain uses TRBV15 with TRBJ2-7; tentative D call: TRBD2 (5 bases). The CDR3 sequence is 12 residues long. Trimming removed 5 bases at V and 7 bases at J, with 12 bases between. Germline V gives CDR1 LNHNV, CDR2 YYDKDF (reference sequence).

The V gene is TRBV10-3, the J gene TRBJ2-3; D gene ambiguous. In germline, CDR1 is ENHRY, CDR2 SYGVKD. This CDR3 contains 17 residues. V lost 0 bases and J lost 2, with 15 bases in between. CDR3 sequence reads: CAISESLSAEYTDTQYF. The CDR3 region has the DNA TGTGCCATCAGTGAGTCTCTTTCTGCGGAATACACAGATACGCAGTATTTT.

DNA of the CDR3: TGCGCCAGCAGCGTTGGGGCGAGGACTGAAGCTTTCTTT. Its translation is CASSVGARTEAFF. This sequence joins TRBV10-1 and TRBJ1-1; weak D call: TRBD1 (5 bases). V was pared by 6 bases and J by 5 bases, with 13 bases between. The CDR3 has 13 residues. CDR1 is WNHNN and CDR2 is SYGVQD in the germline V gene (reference sequence).

This clonotype was observed a few times. The genes are TRBV11-1 and TRBJ1-2, with no clear D. Trimming took off 4 bases at V and 7 bases at J, with 13 bases between the two ends. The CDR3 is 13 amino acids. CDR1 and CDR2 (germline): SGHAT, FQDESV (reference sequence). CDR3 loop: CASSSGSAGGYTF. DNA for the CDR3: TGTGCCAGCAGCTCAGGATCGGCGGGTGGCTACACCTTC.

The gene calls are TRBV19 and TRBJ1-5, with 7 bases that match TRBD1. Per germline, CDR1 LNHDA and CDR2 SQIVND (reference sequence). This CDR3 has 16 residues. J lost 3 bases, V lost 3 bases, and 8 bases had no gene match. CDR3 loop: CASSISFRGYNQPQHF. For the CDR3, the DNA is TGTGCCAGTAGTATTTCCTTCAGGGGGTACAATCAGCCCCAGCATTTT.

This clonotype was counted ten times or more. The chain couples TRBV30 to TRBJ2-7, with D uncertain. In germline, CDR1 is GTSNPN, CDR2 SVGIG (reference sequence). The V end lost 0 bases, the J end lost 3 bases, and 12 bases lay between the germline ends. The length of the CDR3 is 14 residues. The CDR3 loop is CAWSVLVPGYEQYF. The CDR3 coding sequence is TGTGCCTGGAGTGTGCTTGTACCGGGCTACGAGCAGTACTTC.